This T cell receptor (beta chain) is drawn from a study of T cell clusters in autoimmune cytopenias. General study findings and limits: Comparing secondary cytopenia with chronic lymphocytic leukemia showed no cluster-lack signature, apparently masked by lymphoma repertoire.

Multiplex touch-down PCR amplified TRB using TRB-A and TRB-B pools in one tube. TCRdb reprocessed the multiplex PCR reads and reports one entry per CDR3 protein, with no DNA. Listed are 4,200 or so distinct CDR3 sequences; around 20% falls within the top ten. This CDR3 has 15 amino acids. Germline V CDR1 and CDR2: GTSNPN, SVGIG (reference sequence). This clonotype shows up as medium-sized by frequency. What it recognizes is unknown. About 37,500 genome equivalents of blood DNA were amplified for TRB. The sample was also linked to a second study, of T cell repertoires in aging, cancer and after chemotherapy. From that paper: Roughly 10 million TCR reads made up the full dataset.

The specimen sequenced was peripheral blood. The TCR was taken from a human donor in good health. V and J are TRBV30 and TRBJ1-6; TCRdb designates TRBD1, a call that cannot be tested without DNA. This chain's CDR3 is CAWSARTAYNSPLHF.